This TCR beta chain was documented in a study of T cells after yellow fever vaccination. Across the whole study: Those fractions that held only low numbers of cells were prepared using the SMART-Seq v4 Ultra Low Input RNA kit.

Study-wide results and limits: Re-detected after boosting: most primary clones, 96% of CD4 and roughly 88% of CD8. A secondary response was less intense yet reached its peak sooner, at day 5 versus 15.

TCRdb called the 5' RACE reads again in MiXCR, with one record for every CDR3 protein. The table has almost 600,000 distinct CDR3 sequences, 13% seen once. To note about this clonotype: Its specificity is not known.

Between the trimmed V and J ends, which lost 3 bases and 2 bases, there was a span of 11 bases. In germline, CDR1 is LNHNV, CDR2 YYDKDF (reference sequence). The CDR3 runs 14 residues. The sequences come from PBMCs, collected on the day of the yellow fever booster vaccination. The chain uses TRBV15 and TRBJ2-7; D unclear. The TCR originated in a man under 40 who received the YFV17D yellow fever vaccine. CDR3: CATSSRTATYEQYF. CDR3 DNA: TGTGCCACCAGCAGTAGGACGGCCACCTACGAGCAGTACTTC.